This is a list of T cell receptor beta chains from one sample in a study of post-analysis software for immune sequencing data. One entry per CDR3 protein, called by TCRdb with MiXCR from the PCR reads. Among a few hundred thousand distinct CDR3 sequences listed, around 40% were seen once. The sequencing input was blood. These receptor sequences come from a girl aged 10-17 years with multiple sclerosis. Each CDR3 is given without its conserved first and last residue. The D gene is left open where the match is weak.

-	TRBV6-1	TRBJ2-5	ASREGGGHRQETQY
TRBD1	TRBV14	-	ASSHNRGIYEQY
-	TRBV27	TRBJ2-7	ASSKWDRRYEQY
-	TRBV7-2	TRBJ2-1	ASSPFRYNEQF
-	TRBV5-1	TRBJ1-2	ASSLAEEGGYT
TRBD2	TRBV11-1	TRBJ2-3	ASVPRERGDTQY
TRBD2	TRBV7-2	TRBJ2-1	ASSSPRISGQAYNEQF
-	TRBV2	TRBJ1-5	ASSENRALHQPQH
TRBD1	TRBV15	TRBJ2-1	ATSRGQGSYNEQF
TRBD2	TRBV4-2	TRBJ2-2	ASSQGSGSPPGELF
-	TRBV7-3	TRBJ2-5	ASSPTAEQETQY
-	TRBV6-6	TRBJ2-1	ASSYARDKRNEQF
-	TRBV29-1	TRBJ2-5	SVERGTLSSDLQETQY
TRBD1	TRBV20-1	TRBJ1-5	SARMPPGQGQQPQH
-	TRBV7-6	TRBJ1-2	ASSPLRDRGSLRHGYT
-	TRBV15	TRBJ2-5	ATSRDDAGEETQY
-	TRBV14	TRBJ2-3	ASSQEGSSDRIDTDTQY
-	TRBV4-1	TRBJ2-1	ASSQGGVNEQF
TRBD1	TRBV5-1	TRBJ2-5	ASSGGTGRIETQY
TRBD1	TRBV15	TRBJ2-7	ATSRGTGPTYEQY
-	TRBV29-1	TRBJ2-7	SVRQRAYEQY
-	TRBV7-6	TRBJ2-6	ASSLSFRRSSGANVLT
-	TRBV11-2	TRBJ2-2	ASSLNRGGTGELF
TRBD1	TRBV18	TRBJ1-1	ASSAQGMNTEAF
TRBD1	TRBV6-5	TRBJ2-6	ASSYWAPGQASGANVLT
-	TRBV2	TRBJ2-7	ASSEDRATSYEQY
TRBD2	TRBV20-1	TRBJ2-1	SASPLAGLYNEQF
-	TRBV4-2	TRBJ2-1	ASSQGLAYNEQF
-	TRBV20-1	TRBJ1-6	SARPGSSRNSPLH
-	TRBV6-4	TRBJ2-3	ASSEFFTDTQY
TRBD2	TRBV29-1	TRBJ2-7	SVAGLAIYEQY
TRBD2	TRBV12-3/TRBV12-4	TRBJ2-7	ASSSGLAKEQY
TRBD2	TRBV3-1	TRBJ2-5	ASSQGGLAEETQY
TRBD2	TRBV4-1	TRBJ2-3	ASSQAAGGETDTQY
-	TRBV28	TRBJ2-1	ASSSQINEQF
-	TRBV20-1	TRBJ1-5	SAKEDSNQPQH
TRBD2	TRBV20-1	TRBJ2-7	SASDLAGGPYEQY
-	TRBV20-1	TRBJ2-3	SARGGASLDTQY
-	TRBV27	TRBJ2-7	ANSALGTHTYEQY
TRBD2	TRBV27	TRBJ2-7	ASSLSRTSGTEQY
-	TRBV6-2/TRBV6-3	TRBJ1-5	ATPTAQH
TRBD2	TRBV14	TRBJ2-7	ASSQGRLAGAYEQY
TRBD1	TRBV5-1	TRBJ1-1	ASSFRGQINTEAF
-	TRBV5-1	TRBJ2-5	ASSLGQNRETQY
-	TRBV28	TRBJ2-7	ASRPLARYYEQY
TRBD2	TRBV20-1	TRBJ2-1	SVSRGGRAWNEQF
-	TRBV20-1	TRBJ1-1	SARVPGRVLNTEAF
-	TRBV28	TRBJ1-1	ASSDTTRNTEAF
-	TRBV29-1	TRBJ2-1	SVEYNEQF
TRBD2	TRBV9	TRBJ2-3	ASSVEGLVSTDTQY
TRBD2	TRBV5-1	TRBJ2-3	VSSDLAGTDTQY
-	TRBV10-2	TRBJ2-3	ASSESGGRADTQY
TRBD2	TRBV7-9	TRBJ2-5	ASTAGGAYQETQY
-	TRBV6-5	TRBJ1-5	ASSSSLDQPQH
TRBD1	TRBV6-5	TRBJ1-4	ASSFDRVGGFTNEKLF
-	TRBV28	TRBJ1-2	ASSDEVIGYT
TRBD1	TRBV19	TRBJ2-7	ASSTASGTEYSYEQY